The 2 T cell receptor beta chains in this list originate from one sample, sequenced in a study of post-analysis software for immune sequencing data. Whole-study findings and limits: Higher frequency in patients than in controls was seen for a handful of TRBV segments, with TRBV5-6, TRBV5-1 and TRBV20-1 among them.

Unique molecular identifiers featured in each of the TCR beta cDNA libraries. TCRdb processed the PCR reads anew with MiXCR; each CDR3 protein has one entry. The table lists about 200,000 distinct CDR3 sequences, around 30% of them singletons. Their recognized antigens are unknown. Material for sequencing was blood. The receptors shown here come from a girl between 2 and 17 years old with multiple sclerosis.

This clonotype was seen many times. This chain connects TRBV6-1 to TRBJ2-7; D tentatively fits TRBD1 or TRBD2 (5 bases each). CDR3 length: 17 residues. The germline V gene encodes CDR1 MNHNS and CDR2 SASEGT. V was pared by 4 bases and J by 2 bases, with 21 bases between. The CDR3 sequence: CASSGPSGTAMTYEQYF. The CDR3 coding sequence is TGTGCCAGCAGTGGTCCATCCGGGACGGCGATGACCTACGAGCAGTACTTC.

This clonotype was observed a few times. The CDR3 sequence: CASSQRASSYNEQFF. The CDR3 nucleotides read TGCGCCAGCAGCCAGCGGGCCTCGTCCTACAATGAGCAGTTCTTC. The J gene is TRBJ2-1, the V gene TRBV5-1; possible D gene TRBD2, 6 bases. The V end was cut by 4 bases, the J end by 1 base, with 12 bases between. The CDR3 consists of 15 residues. The V gene's germline CDR1 is SGHRS and CDR2 YFSETQ.